This T cell receptor beta chain was found in a study of identical twins. Study-level results: Where beta out-of-frame sequences were concerned, excess twin sharing was weaker.

This clonotype showed up just a few times. The antigen is unknown. TCRdb fed the 5' RACE reads into MiXCR, producing one record per CDR3 protein. Here the sample spans 690,000 or so distinct CDR3 sequences, around 8.6% being singletons. Healthy Caucasians supplied all donations. These data were likewise used in another study, on yellow fever vaccine responses in identical twins.

The clonotype originates from a woman between 18 and 29 years old in good health. Source material: PBMCs.

The CDR3 loop reads CASSFSRQSTDTQYF. The CDR3 bases are TGTGCCAGCAGTTTCTCTAGGCAAAGCACAGATACGCAGTATTTT. This chain connects TRBV12-3 or TRBV12-4 to TRBJ2-3; D is unclear. The length of the CDR3 is 15 residues. The V and J ends lost 3 bases and 0 bases respectively, with 10 bases between them.